The entry below describes one T cell receptor beta chain. The record originates from a study of blood T cell repertoires in COVID-19. About the study: The cDNA or gDNA used as material had been derived from T cells, B-cell-depleted T cells, or PBMCs.

Seattle researchers signed up patients amid active infection and tracked them longitudinally. Trimming took 2 bases from V and 4 from J, leaving 13 bases between them. The CDR3 is 15 residues long. In germline, CDR1 is SGDLS, CDR2 YYNGEE. Authors' processing steps: Amplification of reference gene primers was used by the study to estimate nucleated cell counts. Here immunoSEQ multiplex PCR was the method, and the copy in TCRdb shows in-frame clones only, minus some. Clonal size and the V and J genes are those of that table, whereas D and trimming came from the DNA. The sample includes 250,000 to 300,000 clones, approximately 87% seen only once; the top ten take approximately 12%.

The receptor was isolated from a woman between 25 and 40 years old with COVID-19, enrolled during active disease. The sequenced material came from peripheral blood. V usage is TRBV9 and J usage is TRBJ2-1; the D gene is possibly TRBD2 (7 bases). The CDR3: CASSVTGGLYNEQFF. The CDR3 DNA reads TGTGCCAGCAGCGTTACGGGGGGCTTATACAATGAGCAGTTCTTC.